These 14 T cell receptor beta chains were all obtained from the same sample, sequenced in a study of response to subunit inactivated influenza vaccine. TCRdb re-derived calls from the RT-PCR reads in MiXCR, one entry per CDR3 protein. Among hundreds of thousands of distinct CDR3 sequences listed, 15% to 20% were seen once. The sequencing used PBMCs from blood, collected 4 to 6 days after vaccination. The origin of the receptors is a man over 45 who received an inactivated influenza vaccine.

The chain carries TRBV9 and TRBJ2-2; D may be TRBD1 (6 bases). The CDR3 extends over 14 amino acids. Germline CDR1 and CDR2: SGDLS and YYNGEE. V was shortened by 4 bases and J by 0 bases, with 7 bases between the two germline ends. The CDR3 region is CASSRGSNTGELFF. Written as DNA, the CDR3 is TGTGCCAGCAGCAGGGGGTCGAACACCGGGGAGCTGTTTTTT. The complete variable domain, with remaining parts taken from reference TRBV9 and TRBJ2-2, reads DSGVTQTPKHLITATGQRVTLRCSPRSGDLSVYWYQQSLDQGLQFLIQYYNGEERAKGNILERFSAQQFPDLHSELNLSSLELGDSALYFCASSRGSNTGELFFGEGSRLTVL.

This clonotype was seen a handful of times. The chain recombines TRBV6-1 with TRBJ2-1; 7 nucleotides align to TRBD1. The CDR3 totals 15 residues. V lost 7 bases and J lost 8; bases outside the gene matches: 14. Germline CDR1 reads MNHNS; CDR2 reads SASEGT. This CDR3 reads CASTLGQAISDEQFF. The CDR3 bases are TGTGCCAGCACCCTAGGACAGGCCATATCGGATGAGCAGTTCTTC.

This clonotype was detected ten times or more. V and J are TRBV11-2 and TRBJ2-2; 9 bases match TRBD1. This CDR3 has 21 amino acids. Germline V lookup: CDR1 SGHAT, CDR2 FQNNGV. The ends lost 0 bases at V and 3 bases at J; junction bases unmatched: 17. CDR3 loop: CASSLDKIRTGAVRYTGELFF. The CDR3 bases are TGTGCCAGCAGCTTAGACAAGATTAGGACAGGGGCGGTCAGGTACACCGGGGAGCTGTTTTTT.

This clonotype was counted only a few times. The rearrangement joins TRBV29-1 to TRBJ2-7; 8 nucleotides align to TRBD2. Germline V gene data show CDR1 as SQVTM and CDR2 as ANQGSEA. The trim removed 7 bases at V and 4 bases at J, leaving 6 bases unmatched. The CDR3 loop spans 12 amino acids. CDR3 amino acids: CSAAGDGYEQYF. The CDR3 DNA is TGCAGCGCAGCGGGAGACGGGTACGAGCAGTACTTC.

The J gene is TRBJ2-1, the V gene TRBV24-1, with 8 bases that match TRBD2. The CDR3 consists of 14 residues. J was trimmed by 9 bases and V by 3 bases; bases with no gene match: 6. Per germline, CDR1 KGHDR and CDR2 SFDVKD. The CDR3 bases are TGTGCCACCAGTGATGGGACTAGAGTTGGTGAGCAGTTCTTC. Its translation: CATSDGTRVGEQFF.

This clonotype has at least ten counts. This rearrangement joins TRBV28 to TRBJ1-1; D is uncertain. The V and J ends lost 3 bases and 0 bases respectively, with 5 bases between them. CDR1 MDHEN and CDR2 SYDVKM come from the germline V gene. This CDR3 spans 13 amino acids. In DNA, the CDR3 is TGTGCCAGCAGTTTTATGGTGAACACTGAAGCTTTCTTT. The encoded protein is CASSFMVNTEAFF.

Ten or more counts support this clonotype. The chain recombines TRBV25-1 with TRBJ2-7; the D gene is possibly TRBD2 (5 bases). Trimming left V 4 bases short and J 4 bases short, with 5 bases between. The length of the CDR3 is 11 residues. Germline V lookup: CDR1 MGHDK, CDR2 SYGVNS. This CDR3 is CASSVAYEQYF. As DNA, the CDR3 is TGTGCCAGCAGTGTAGCGTACGAGCAGTACTTC.

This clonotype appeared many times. The CDR3 sequence is CASIGQGYQETQYF. The DNA of the CDR3 is TGTGCCAGCATAGGACAGGGGTACCAAGAGACCCAGTACTTC. V is TRBV25-1 and J is TRBJ2-5; 9 bases are shared with TRBD1. Germline loops: CDR1 MGHDK, CDR2 SYGVNS. The junction had 3 bases not matched to a gene; V was cut back by 7 bases and J by 0 bases. The CDR3 is 14 residues long.

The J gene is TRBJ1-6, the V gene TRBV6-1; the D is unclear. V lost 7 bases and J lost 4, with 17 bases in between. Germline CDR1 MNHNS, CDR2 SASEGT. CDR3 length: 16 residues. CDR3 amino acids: CASTQSPRLYNSPLHF. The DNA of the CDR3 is TGTGCCAGCACTCAATCCCCGAGGCTATATAATTCACCCCTCCACTTT.

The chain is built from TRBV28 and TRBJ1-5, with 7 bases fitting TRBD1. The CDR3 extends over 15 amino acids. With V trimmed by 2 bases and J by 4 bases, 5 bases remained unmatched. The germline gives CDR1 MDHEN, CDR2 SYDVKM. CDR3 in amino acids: CASSLGETGNQPQHF. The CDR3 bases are TGTGCCAGCAGTTTAGGGGAGACAGGGAATCAGCCCCAGCATTTT.

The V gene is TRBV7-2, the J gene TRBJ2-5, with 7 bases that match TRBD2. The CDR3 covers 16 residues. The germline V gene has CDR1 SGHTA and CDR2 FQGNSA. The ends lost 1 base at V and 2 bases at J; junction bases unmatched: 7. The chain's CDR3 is CASSLGSSGGQETQYF. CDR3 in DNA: TGTGCCAGCAGCTTAGGGTCTAGCGGAGGACAAGAGACCCAGTACTTC.

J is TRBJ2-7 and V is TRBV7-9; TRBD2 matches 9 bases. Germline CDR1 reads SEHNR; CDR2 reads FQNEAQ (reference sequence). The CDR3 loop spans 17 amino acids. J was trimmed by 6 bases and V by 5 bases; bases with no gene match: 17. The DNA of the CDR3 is TGTGCCAGCAGCCGAGGGCTATACCAGCGGGAGGATATCGAGCAGTACTTC. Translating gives CASSRGLYQREDIEQYF.

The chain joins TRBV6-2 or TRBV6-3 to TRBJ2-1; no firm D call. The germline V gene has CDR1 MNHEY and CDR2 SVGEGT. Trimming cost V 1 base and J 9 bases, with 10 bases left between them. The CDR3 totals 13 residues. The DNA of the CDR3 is TGTGCCAGCAGTTACTTCCACCGCCCTGAGCAGTTCTTC. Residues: CASSYFHRPEQFF.

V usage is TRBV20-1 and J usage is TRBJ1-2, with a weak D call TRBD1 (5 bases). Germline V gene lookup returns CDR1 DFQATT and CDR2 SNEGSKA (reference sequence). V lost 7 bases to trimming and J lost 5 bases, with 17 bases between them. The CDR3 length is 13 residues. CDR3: CSVPGEGIYGYTF. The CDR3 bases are TGCAGTGTCCCGGGGGAGGGAATTTATGGCTACACCTTC.